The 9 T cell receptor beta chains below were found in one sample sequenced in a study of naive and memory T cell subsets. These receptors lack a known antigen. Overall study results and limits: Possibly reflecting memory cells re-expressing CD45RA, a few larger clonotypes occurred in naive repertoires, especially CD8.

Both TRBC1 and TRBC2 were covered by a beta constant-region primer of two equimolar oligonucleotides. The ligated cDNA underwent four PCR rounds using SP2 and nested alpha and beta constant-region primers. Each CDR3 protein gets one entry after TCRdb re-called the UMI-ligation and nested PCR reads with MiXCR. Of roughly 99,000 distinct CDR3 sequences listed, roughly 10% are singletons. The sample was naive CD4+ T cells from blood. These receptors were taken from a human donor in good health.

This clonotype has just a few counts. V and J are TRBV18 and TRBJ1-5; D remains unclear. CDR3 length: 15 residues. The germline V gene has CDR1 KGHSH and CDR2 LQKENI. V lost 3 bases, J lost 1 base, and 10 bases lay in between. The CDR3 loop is CASSPDPGSNQPQHF. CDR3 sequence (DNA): TGTGCCAGCTCACCTGACCCTGGGAGCAATCAGCCCCAGCATTTT.

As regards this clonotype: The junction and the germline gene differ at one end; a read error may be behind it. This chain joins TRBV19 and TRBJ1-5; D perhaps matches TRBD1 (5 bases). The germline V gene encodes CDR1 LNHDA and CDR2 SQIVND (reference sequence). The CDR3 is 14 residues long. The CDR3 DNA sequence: TGTGCCGGTAGTATCAGGGTTTGGGATCAGCCCCAGCATTTT. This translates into CAGSIRVWDQPQHF.

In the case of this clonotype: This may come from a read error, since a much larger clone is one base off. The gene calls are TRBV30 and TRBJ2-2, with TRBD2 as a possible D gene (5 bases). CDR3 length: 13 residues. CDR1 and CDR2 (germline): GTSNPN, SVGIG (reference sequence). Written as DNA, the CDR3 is TGTGCCTGGAGCCGTCCGAACACCGGGGAGCTGTCTTTT. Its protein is CAWSRPNTGELSF. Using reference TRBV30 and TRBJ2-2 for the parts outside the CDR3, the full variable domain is SQTIHQWPATLVQPVGSPLSLECTVEGTSNPNLYWYRQAAGRGLQLLFYSVGIGQISSEVPQNLSASRPQDRQFILSSKKLLLSDSGFYLCAWSRPNTGELSFGEGSRLTVL.

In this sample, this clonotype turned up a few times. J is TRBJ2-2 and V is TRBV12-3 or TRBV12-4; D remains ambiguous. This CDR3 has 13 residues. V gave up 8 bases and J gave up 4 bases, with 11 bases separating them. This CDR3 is CASLKIGTGELFF. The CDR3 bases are TGTGCCAGCCTGAAGATCGGCACCGGGGAGCTGTTTTTT.

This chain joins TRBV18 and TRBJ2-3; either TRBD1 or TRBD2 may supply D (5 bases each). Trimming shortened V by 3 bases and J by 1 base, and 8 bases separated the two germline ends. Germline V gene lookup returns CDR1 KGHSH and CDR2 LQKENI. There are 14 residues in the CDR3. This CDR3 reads CASSPVGGTDTQYF. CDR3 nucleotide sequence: TGTGCCAGCTCACCCGTGGGGGGCACAGATACGCAGTATTTT.

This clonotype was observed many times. The CDR3 nucleotides read TGTGCCAGCAGTAAGGACAACCCAGGCACCGGGGAGCTGTTTTTT. This translates into CASSKDNPGTGELFF. V gene TRBV6-5 combines with J gene TRBJ2-2; possibly TRBD1 for D (5 bases). This CDR3 spans 15 amino acids. V was clipped by 5 bases and J by 4 bases, with 14 bases between them. CDR1 and CDR2 from the germline V gene are MNHEY and SVGAGI.

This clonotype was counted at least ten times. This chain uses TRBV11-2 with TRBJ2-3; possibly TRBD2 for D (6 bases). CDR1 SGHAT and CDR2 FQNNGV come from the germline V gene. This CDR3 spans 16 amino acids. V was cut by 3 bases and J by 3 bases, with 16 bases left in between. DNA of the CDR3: TGTGCCAGCAGCTTCGGTCCCGCCGGGAGTACAGATACGCAGTATTTT. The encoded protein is CASSFGPAGSTDTQYF.

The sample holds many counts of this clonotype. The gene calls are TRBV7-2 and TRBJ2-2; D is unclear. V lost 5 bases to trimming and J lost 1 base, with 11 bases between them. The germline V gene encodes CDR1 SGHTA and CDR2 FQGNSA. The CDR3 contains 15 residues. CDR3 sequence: CASSPGPRNTGELFF. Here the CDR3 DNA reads TGTGCCAGCAGCCCTGGTCCAAGGAACACCGGGGAGCTGTTTTTT. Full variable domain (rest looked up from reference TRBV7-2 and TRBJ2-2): GAGVSQSPSNKVTEKGKDVELRCDPISGHTALYWYRQSLGQGLEFLIYFQGNSAPDKSGLPSDRFSAERTGGSVSTLTIQRTQQEDSAVYLCASSPGPRNTGELFFGEGSRLTVL.

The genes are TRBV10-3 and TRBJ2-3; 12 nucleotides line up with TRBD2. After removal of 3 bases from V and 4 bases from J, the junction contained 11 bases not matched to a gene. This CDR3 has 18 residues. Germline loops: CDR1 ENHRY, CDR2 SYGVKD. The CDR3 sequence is CAISDPGLAGSGADTQYF. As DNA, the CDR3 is TGTGCCATCAGTGACCCGGGACTAGCGGGCTCCGGAGCAGATACGCAGTATTTT.